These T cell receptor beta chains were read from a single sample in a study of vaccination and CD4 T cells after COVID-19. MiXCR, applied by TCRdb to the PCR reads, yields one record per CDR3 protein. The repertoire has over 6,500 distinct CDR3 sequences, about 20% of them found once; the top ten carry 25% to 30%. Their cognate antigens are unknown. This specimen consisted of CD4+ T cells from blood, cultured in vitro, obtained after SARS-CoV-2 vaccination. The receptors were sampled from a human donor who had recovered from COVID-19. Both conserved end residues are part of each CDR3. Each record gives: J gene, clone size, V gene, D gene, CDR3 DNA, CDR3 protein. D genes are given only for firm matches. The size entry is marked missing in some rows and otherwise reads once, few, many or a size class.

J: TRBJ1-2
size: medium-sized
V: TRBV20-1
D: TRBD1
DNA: TGCAGTGCTAGAGCCCCGGGACAGGGGGCCTATGGCTACACCTTC
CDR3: CSARAPGQGAYGYTF

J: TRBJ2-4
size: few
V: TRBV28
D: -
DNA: TGTGCCAGCACCACGCCGGGTAAAAACATTCAGTACTTC
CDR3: CASTTPGKNIQYF

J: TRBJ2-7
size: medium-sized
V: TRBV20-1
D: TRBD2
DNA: TGCAGTGCTAGAGATCTTTTGAGGACTAGCGTAGCCTACGAGCAGTACTTC
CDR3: CSARDLLRTSVAYEQYF

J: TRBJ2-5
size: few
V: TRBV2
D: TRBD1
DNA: TGTGCCAGCAAGCCGGGACAGGGTTGGCGGGAGACCCAGTACTTC
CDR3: CASKPGQGWRETQYF

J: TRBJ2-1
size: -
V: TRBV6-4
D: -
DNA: TGTGCCAGCAGTGATTATAGGGGGGAGCAGTTCTTC
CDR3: CASSDYRGEQFF

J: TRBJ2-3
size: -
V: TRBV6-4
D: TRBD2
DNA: TGTGCCAGCAGTGTTACTAGCGGGGGCACAGATACGCAGTATTTT
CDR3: CASSVTSGGTDTQYF

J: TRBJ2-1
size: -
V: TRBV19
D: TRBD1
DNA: TGTGCCAGTATCCGACAGGGGCCCGGCAATGAGCAGTTCTTC
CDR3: CASIRQGPGNEQFF

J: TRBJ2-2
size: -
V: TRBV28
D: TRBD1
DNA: TGTGCCAGCAGTCACCGGGACAGGTCCGGCGGGGAGCTGTTTTTT
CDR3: CASSHRDRSGGELFF

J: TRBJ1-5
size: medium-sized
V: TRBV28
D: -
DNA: TGTGCCAGCAGCCAGGGAGGTGGCAATCAGCCCCAGCATTTT
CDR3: CASSQGGGNQPQHF

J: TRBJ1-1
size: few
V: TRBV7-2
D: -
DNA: TGTGCCAGCAGCTTTCAGGGAGGGGACACTGAAGCTTTCTTT
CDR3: CASSFQGGDTEAFF

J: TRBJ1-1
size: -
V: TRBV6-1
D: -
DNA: TGTGCCATTGGAGTATCAGGCAGAGGGCGGGGAGCTTTCTTT
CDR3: CAIGVSGRGRGAFF

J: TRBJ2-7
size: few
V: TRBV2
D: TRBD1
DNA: TGTGCCAGCAGTGGGCGACAGGGCCTCGAGCAGTACTTC
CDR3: CASSGRQGLEQYF

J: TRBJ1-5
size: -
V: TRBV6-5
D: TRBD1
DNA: TGTGCCAGCAGTTTGGGGGACAGATCCAATCAGCCCCAGCATTTT
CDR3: CASSLGDRSNQPQHF

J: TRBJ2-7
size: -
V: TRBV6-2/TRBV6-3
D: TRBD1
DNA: TGTGCCAGCAAGTTGGTCGGGACAGGGGTCTACGAGCAGTACTTC
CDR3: CASKLVGTGVYEQYF

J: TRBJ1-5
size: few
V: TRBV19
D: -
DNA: TGTGCCAGTAGTATGGACAGCAATCAGCCCCAGCATTTT
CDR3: CASSMDSNQPQHF

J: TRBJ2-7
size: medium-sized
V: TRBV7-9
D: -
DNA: TGTGCCAGCAGCTCGACCTTCCTGGGACAGTACTTC
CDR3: CASSSTFLGQYF

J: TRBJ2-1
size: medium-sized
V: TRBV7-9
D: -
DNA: TGTGCCAGCAGTCATAGGTCACTGGGGTCCGCTGAGCAGTTCTTC
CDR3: CASSHRSLGSAEQFF

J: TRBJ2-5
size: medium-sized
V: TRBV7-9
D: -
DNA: TGTGCCAGCAGCTTTTCTCGCGGGGCGTACCAAGAGACCCAGTACTTC
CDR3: CASSFSRGAYQETQYF

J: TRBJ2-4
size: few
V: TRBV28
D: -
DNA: TGTGCCAGCAGTTTATCGGGCAGGGGCTACATTCAGTACTTC
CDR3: CASSLSGRGYIQYF

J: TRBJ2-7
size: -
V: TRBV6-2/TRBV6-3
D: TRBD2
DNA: TGTGCCAGCAGTCGGACTAGCGGGAGCTCCTACGAGCAGTACTTC
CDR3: CASSRTSGSSYEQYF

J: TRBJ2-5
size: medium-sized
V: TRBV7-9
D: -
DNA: TGTGCCAGCACCGGGGACGGAGAGACCCAGTACTTC
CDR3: CASTGDGETQYF

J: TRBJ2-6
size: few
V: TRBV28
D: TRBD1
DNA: TGTGCCAGCAGTTGGGGCCGGGACAGGGGGTGGGGGGCCAACGTCCTGACTTTC
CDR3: CASSWGRDRGWGANVLTF

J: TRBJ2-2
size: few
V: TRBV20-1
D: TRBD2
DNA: TGCAGTGCCCCCGGACTAGCGGGACTGAACACCGGGGAGCTGTTTTTT
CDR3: CSAPGLAGLNTGELFF

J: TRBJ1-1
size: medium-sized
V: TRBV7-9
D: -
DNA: TGTGCCAGCAGCTTAATGCGTGGGAACACTGAAGCTTTCTTT
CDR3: CASSLMRGNTEAFF

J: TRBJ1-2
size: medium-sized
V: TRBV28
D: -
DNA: TGTGCCAGCAGTCTAGTCAACTATGGCTACACCTTC
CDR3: CASSLVNYGYTF

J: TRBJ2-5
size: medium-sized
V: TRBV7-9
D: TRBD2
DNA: TGTGCCAGCAGCGTTCAACTAGCGGGAGGTGAGACCCAGTACTTC
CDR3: CASSVQLAGGETQYF

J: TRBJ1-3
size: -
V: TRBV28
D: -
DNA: TGTGCCAGCAGTTTAACAGCCCGCTCTGGAAACACCATATATTTT
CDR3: CASSLTARSGNTIYF

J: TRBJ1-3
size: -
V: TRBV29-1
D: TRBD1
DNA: TGCAGCGTTGGGGACAGGGCGGCGGACACCATATATTTT
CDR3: CSVGDRAADTIYF

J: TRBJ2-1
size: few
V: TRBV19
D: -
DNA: TGTGCCAGTAGTATAGGGCTCGGCTACAATGAGCAGTTCTTC
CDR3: CASSIGLGYNEQFF

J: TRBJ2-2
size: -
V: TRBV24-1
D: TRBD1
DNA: TGTGCCACCAGTGATCCAAAGGGACAGGGGGTCACCGGGGAGCTGTTTTTT
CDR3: CATSDPKGQGVTGELFF

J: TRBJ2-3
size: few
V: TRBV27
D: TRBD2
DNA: TGTGCCAGCAGTACCTGGACTAGCGGGGGGATCGCAGATACGCAGTATTTT
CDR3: CASSTWTSGGIADTQYF

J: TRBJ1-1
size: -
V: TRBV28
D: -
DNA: TGTGTCAGCAGTTCTTGGGGGGTGAACACTGAAGCTTTCTTT
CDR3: CVSSSWGVNTEAFF

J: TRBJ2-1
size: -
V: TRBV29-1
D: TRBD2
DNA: TGCAGCGCTAGAAAGCGGGGGGCCTACAATGAGCAGTTCTTC
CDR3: CSARKRGAYNEQFF

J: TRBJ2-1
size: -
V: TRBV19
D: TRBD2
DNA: TGTGCCAGTAGCGTGACTAGCGGGGGGAGAAGCTCCTACAATGAGCAGTTCTTC
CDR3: CASSVTSGGRSSYNEQFF

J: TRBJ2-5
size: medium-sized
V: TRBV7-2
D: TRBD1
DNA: TGTGCCAGCAGCCCAGGACAGGGGAGGGAGACCCAGTACTTC
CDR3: CASSPGQGRETQYF

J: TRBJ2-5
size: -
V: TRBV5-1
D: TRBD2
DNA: TGCGCCAGCAGCTTGATGCCTAGCGGGAGTCAGTCCCAGTACTTC
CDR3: CASSLMPSGSQSQYF

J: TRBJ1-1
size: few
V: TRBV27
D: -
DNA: TGTGCCAGCAGTTTTAGTGATAGGGGCGGATCTGAAGCTTTCTTT
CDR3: CASSFSDRGGSEAFF

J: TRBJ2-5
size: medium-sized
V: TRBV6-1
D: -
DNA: TGTGCCAGCATTCTAGTGGAGACCCAGTACTTC
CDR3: CASILVETQYF

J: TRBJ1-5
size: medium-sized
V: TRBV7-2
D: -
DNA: TGTGCCAGCAGCGTCTACAATCAGCCCCAGCATTTT
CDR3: CASSVYNQPQHF

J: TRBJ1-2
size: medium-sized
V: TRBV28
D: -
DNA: TGTGCCAGCAGTGGGGCCCCCCTCTATGGCTACACCTTC
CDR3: CASSGAPLYGYTF

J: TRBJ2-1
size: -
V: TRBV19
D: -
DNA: TGTGCCAGTAGCATCGGGACTCTGGGGGGCAATGAGCAGTTCTTC
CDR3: CASSIGTLGGNEQFF

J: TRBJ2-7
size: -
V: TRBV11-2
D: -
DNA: TGTGCCAGCGGCCCGGCCGGTGTATGGTCCTACGAGCAGTACTTC
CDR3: CASGPAGVWSYEQYF

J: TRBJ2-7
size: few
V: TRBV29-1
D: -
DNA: TGCAGCGTCTCGGACGGGGCCGACGAGCAGTACTTC
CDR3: CSVSDGADEQYF

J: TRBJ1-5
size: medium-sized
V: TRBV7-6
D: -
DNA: TGTGCCAGCAGCAACCGGGGGGTGAATCAGCCCCAGCATTTT
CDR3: CASSNRGVNQPQHF

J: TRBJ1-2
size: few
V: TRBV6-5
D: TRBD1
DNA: TGTGCCAGCAGTTACTTGGGACAGAACTATGGCTACACCTTC
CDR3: CASSYLGQNYGYTF

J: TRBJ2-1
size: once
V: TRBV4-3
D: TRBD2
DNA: TGCGCCAGCAGCCAAGAAATAATTGGCGGGAGGGGCAATGAGCAGTTCTTC
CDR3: CASSQEIIGGRGNEQFF

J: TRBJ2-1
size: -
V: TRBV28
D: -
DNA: TGTGCCAGCACTTCCCTATGGAAGGCTCAGTTCTTC
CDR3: CASTSLWKAQFF

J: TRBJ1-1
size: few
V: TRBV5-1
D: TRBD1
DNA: TGCGCCAGCAGCCCCCTCGACAGGGGGAACACTGAAGCTTTCTTT
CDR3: CASSPLDRGNTEAFF

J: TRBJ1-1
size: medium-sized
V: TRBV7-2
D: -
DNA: TGTGCCAGCAGCTTACTCCCCGGGAGGGGTGAAGCTTTCTTT
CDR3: CASSLLPGRGEAFF

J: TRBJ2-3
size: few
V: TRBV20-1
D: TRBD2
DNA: TGCAGTGCTAGCCGAGGATCCGGGACTACCCTAACAGATACGCAGTATTTT
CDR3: CSASRGSGTTLTDTQYF

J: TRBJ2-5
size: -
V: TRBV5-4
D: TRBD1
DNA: TGTGCCAGCAGCCTTACGGACAGGCCCGAGACCCAGTACTTC
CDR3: CASSLTDRPETQYF

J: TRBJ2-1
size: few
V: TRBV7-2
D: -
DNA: TGTGCCAGCAGCGTAGGGGCCCCCTCCTACAATGAGCAGTTCTTC
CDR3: CASSVGAPSYNEQFF

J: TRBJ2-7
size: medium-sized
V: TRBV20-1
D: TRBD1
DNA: TGCAGTGCTAGGCCCAGGGGGCTATACGAGCACTCCGAGCAGTACTTC
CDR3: CSARPRGLYEHSEQYF

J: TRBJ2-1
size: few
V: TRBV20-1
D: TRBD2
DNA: TGCAGTGCTAGGAAACCGACTAGCCGAACCTTGGGGGAGCAGTTCTTC
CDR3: CSARKPTSRTLGEQFF

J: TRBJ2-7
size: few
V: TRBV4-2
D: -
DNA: TGTGCCAGCAGCAGAGACGCAGCGAGGACCTACGAGCAGTACTTC
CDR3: CASSRDAARTYEQYF